This T cell receptor beta chain was sequenced in a study of cytomegalovirus exposure and HLA in healthy donors. Study-wide points: While the bulk of TCR sequences proved rare, some public TCRs turned up in many donors.

Using immunoSEQ multiplex PCR, the repertoire was profiled, and TCRdb retains in-frame clones only, with some absent. Of fewer than 150,000 clones in the sample, less than 90% were seen once. The validation cohort, a group of over a hundred subjects, included the donors and was separate from the roughly 720-subject first cohort. Details on this clone: Its matching antigen is unknown.

The sample taken for sequencing was PBMCs. The source is a man between 18 and 35 years old in good health and CMV-seropositive.

CDR3 amino acids: CATSSLQNSPLHF. Written as DNA, the CDR3 is TGTGCCACCAGCAGCTTACAGAATTCACCCCTCCACTTT. This chain links TRBV15 with TRBJ1-6; D unresolved. CDR1 LNHNV and CDR2 YYDKDF come from the germline V gene (reference sequence). Between the trimmed V and J ends, which lost 3 bases and 7 bases, there was a span of 7 bases. The CDR3 consists of 13 residues.